A selection of T cell receptor beta chains follows, all from one sample in a study of long-term antiretroviral therapy in people with HIV. Profiling relied on immunoSEQ multiplex PCR, and the TCRdb table lists in-frame clones only, not all of them. Of about 32,000 clones listed, approximately 85% were seen once; the top ten hold under 12%. Sequencing used unsorted PBMCs, obtained 2.2 years after starting antiretroviral therapy. These receptors came from a man younger than 35 with HIV. Both conserved end residues are part of each CDR3. Each record gives: clone size, D gene, V gene, J gene, CDR3 DNA, CDR3 protein. A D gene is named only where the DNA matches it firmly. Rows may omit the clone size; those that give it use once, few, many or a size class.

clone size: -
D gene: -
V gene: TRBV6-5
J gene: TRBJ2-1
CDR3 DNA: TGTGCCAGCAGTCCGGACAACCAGGGGCTGGAGCAGTTCTTC
CDR3 protein: CASSPDNQGLEQFF

clone size: once
D gene: TRBD1
V gene: TRBV4-3
J gene: TRBJ2-1
CDR3 DNA: TGCGCCAGCAGCCAAGAGGGAACCGCAGGGGGTAGCGATGAGCAGTTCTTC
CDR3 protein: CASSQEGTAGGSDEQFF

clone size: -
D gene: -
V gene: TRBV5-8
J gene: TRBJ2-7
CDR3 DNA: TGTGCCAGCAGCCGTCGTGCGTACGAGCAGTACTTC
CDR3 protein: CASSRRAYEQYF

clone size: -
D gene: TRBD2
V gene: TRBV27
J gene: TRBJ2-2
CDR3 DNA: TGTGCCAGCACCCGGACTAGCGGGATAGACACCGGGGAGCTGTTTTTT
CDR3 protein: CASTRTSGIDTGELFF

clone size: -
D gene: -
V gene: TRBV5-1
J gene: TRBJ1-1
CDR3 DNA: TGCGCCAGCGACTACCAACCCGGGGTGGCCACTGAAGCTTTCTTT
CDR3 protein: CASDYQPGVATEAFF

clone size: once
D gene: -
V gene: TRBV7-8
J gene: TRBJ2-7
CDR3 DNA: TGTGCCAGCAGCAGAGGGGAGAACTACGAGCAGTACTTC
CDR3 protein: CASSRGENYEQYF

clone size: once
D gene: TRBD1
V gene: TRBV27
J gene: TRBJ2-1
CDR3 DNA: TGTGCCAGCAGTCCGGGACAGGGTTATCCCTACAATGAGCAGTTCTTC
CDR3 protein: CASSPGQGYPYNEQFF

clone size: -
D gene: TRBD1
V gene: TRBV7-9
J gene: TRBJ1-5
CDR3 DNA: TGTGCCAGCAGCCCAGGACAGGGAGTAGGTCAGCCCCAGCATTTT
CDR3 protein: CASSPGQGVGQPQHF

clone size: -
D gene: -
V gene: TRBV30
J gene: TRBJ1-5
CDR3 DNA: TGTGCCTGGAGTACCGATATCAATCAGCCCCAGCATTTT
CDR3 protein: CAWSTDINQPQHF

clone size: -
D gene: TRBD1
V gene: TRBV5-6
J gene: TRBJ1-1
CDR3 DNA: TGTGCCAGCAGCATAGACAGGGACACTGAAGCTTTCTTT
CDR3 protein: CASSIDRDTEAFF

clone size: -
D gene: -
V gene: TRBV28
J gene: TRBJ2-1
CDR3 DNA: TGTGCCAGCAGAACACGAATGGGGAACTACAATGAGCAGTTCTTC
CDR3 protein: CASRTRMGNYNEQFF

clone size: -
D gene: -
V gene: TRBV7-8
J gene: TRBJ2-7
CDR3 DNA: TGTGCCAGCACCCGACAGGCTCAAAACCCCTACGAGCAGTACTTC
CDR3 protein: CASTRQAQNPYEQYF

clone size: -
D gene: -
V gene: TRBV7-8
J gene: TRBJ1-5
CDR3 DNA: TGTGCCAGCAGCTTAGAGGGTGGCAGGAGCAATCAGCCCCAGCATTTT
CDR3 protein: CASSLEGGRSNQPQHF

clone size: -
D gene: -
V gene: TRBV6-5
J gene: TRBJ1-3
CDR3 DNA: TGTGCCAGCAGTTTGCCGGGGTCTGGAAACACCATATATTTT
CDR3 protein: CASSLPGSGNTIYF

clone size: -
D gene: -
V gene: TRBV29-1
J gene: TRBJ2-2
CDR3 DNA: TGCAGCGCCCCTGCAGGGGCGAACACCGGGGAGCTGTTTTTT
CDR3 protein: CSAPAGANTGELFF

clone size: -
D gene: -
V gene: TRBV28
J gene: TRBJ2-7
CDR3 DNA: TGTGCCAGCAGTTTGACAGCCCCAATTGAGTACGAGCAGTACTTC
CDR3 protein: CASSLTAPIEYEQYF

clone size: -
D gene: TRBD2
V gene: TRBV18
J gene: TRBJ2-7
CDR3 DNA: TGTGCCAGCTCACCACGAGGGACTAGCGGAGTCTACGAGCAGTACTTC
CDR3 protein: CASSPRGTSGVYEQYF

clone size: -
D gene: -
V gene: TRBV5-1
J gene: TRBJ2-7
CDR3 DNA: TGCGCCAGCAGCTTGTTAGGATACTCCTCCTACGAGCAGTACTTC
CDR3 protein: CASSLLGYSSYEQYF

clone size: -
D gene: TRBD2
V gene: TRBV7-9
J gene: TRBJ2-1
CDR3 DNA: TGTGCCAGCAGGCCCGCGGGGGACAATGAGCAGTTCTTC
CDR3 protein: CASRPAGDNEQFF

clone size: -
D gene: -
V gene: TRBV5-4
J gene: TRBJ1-6
CDR3 DNA: TGTGCCAGCAGCTTGCGTTCCAGGGAGTATCTGTATAATTCACCCCTCCACTTT
CDR3 protein: CASSLRSREYLYNSPLHF

clone size: -
D gene: TRBD1
V gene: TRBV29-1
J gene: TRBJ2-1
CDR3 DNA: TGCAGCGTTGGTCCGGGACAGGGGAATAAGTACAATGAGCAGTTCTTC
CDR3 protein: CSVGPGQGNKYNEQFF

clone size: few
D gene: -
V gene: TRBV7-9
J gene: TRBJ1-5
CDR3 DNA: TGTGCCAGCAGCTTAGGAGTGAATCAGCCCCAGCATTTT
CDR3 protein: CASSLGVNQPQHF

clone size: -
D gene: -
V gene: TRBV20-1
J gene: TRBJ2-5
CDR3 DNA: TGCAGTGCCTCTCCTCGGGAGACCCAGTACTTC
CDR3 protein: CSASPRETQYF

clone size: once
D gene: TRBD1
V gene: TRBV5-4
J gene: TRBJ2-2
CDR3 DNA: TGTGCCAGCAGCTTGTTTGATCTGGGACAGGGGTATATCGGGGAGCTGTTTTTT
CDR3 protein: CASSLFDLGQGYIGELFF

clone size: -
D gene: -
V gene: TRBV5-1
J gene: TRBJ1-4
CDR3 DNA: TGCGCCAGCAGCTCGGGACGGATGGATGAAAAACTGTTTTTT
CDR3 protein: CASSSGRMDEKLFF

clone size: -
D gene: -
V gene: TRBV28
J gene: TRBJ2-7
CDR3 DNA: TGTGCCAGCAGTCCCCGGTTAGAGAGCCGCTACGAGCAGTACTTC
CDR3 protein: CASSPRLESRYEQYF

clone size: -
D gene: -
V gene: TRBV5-1
J gene: TRBJ1-1
CDR3 DNA: TGCGCCAGCAATGAGAACCCTACAGGCACTGAAGCTTTCTTT
CDR3 protein: CASNENPTGTEAFF

clone size: -
D gene: -
V gene: TRBV5-8
J gene: TRBJ2-1
CDR3 DNA: TGTGCCAGCAGCTTGAGGCTGCATGAGCAGTTCTTC
CDR3 protein: CASSLRLHEQFF

clone size: -
D gene: -
V gene: TRBV11-3
J gene: TRBJ2-7
CDR3 DNA: TGTGCCAGCAGCCTTAAAAGGCAGGGGTGGTACGAGCAGTACTTC
CDR3 protein: CASSLKRQGWYEQYF

clone size: -
D gene: -
V gene: TRBV7-9
J gene: TRBJ2-7
CDR3 DNA: TGTGCCAGCAGGTGGGGGTCCTACGAGCAGTACTTC
CDR3 protein: CASRWGSYEQYF

clone size: -
D gene: -
V gene: TRBV5-1
J gene: TRBJ1-3
CDR3 DNA: TGCGCCAGCAGCCCGCAGGGAAGCGCTGGAAACACCATATATTTT
CDR3 protein: CASSPQGSAGNTIYF

clone size: once
D gene: TRBD1
V gene: TRBV7-9
J gene: TRBJ2-7
CDR3 DNA: TGTGCCAGCAGCATAACTTACAGGGGGCTCCACGAGCAGTACTTC
CDR3 protein: CASSITYRGLHEQYF

clone size: -
D gene: -
V gene: TRBV5-4
J gene: TRBJ2-7
CDR3 DNA: TGTGCCAGCAGCTTGGCCGGGGCAAAGGGAGGGCAGTACTTC
CDR3 protein: CASSLAGAKGGQYF

clone size: once
D gene: -
V gene: TRBV30
J gene: TRBJ2-2
CDR3 DNA: TGTGCCTGGAGTGAAGGGGCGCGGTACACCGGGGAGCTGTTTTTT
CDR3 protein: CAWSEGARYTGELFF

clone size: -
D gene: -
V gene: TRBV2
J gene: TRBJ1-5
CDR3 DNA: TGTGCCAGCAGTGAAGGGTATGACAGTTACAATCAGCCCCAGCATTTT
CDR3 protein: CASSEGYDSYNQPQHF